What follows are 9 T cell receptor beta chains derived from one specimen sequenced in a study of human T cells and chemical hapten exposure. The time point was: pre-sensitization, week 0. Treatment reported: therapeutic diphenylcyclopropenone sensitization with weekly scalp DPC. TCRdb called the RACE reads again in MiXCR, with one record for every CDR3 protein. This sample carries about 51,000 distinct CDR3 sequences, about 9% of them seen once, and the ten largest clones take 11% to 15%. The sample in question was whole blood, obtained in connection with sensitization to the hapten diphenylcyclopropenone (DPC). These receptors all come from a middle-aged woman with alopecia areata. Some clones in this sample may be carry-over from other donors' samples.

This clonotype was observed at least ten times. The chain recombines TRBV28 with TRBJ1-2; D unclear. CDR3 size: 12 residues. The germline V gene encodes CDR1 MDHEN and CDR2 SYDVKM. The V gene lost 3 bases and the J gene lost 4 bases, with 6 bases spanning the gap. The CDR3 loop reads CASSLDRYGYTF. The CDR3 coding sequence is TGTGCCAGCAGTTTGGACCGCTATGGCTACACCTTC.

The CDR3 bases are TGCAGTGCTGGTCCCTCCATGGGGGGGGCTGAGAATGAGCAGTTCTTC. As protein: CSAGPSMGGAENEQFF. The rearrangement links TRBV20-1 to TRBJ2-1; the D gene is possibly TRBD2 (7 bases). The V gene lost 5 bases and the J gene lost 7 bases, with 24 bases spanning the gap. Germline values: CDR1 DFQATT, CDR2 SNEGSKA (reference sequence). This CDR3 region has 16 residues.

The chain joins TRBV7-3 to TRBJ1-1; D might be TRBD1 (5 bases). The CDR3 has 18 amino acids. The V end lost 0 bases, the J end lost 0 bases, and 17 bases lay between the germline ends. Germline assignment: CDR1 SGHTA and CDR2 FQGTGA. CDR3 DNA sequence: TGTGCCAGCAGCTTAACAGGTTCAAGGGGACGTATGAACACTGAAGCTTTCTTT. Translation gives CASSLTGSRGRMNTEAFF. The full variable domain, with the rest looked up from reference TRBV7-3 and TRBJ1-1, is GAGVSQTPSNKVTEKGKYVELRCDPISGHTALYWYRQSLGQGPEFLIYFQGTGAADDSGLPNDRFFAVRPEGSVSTLKIQRTERGDSAVYLCASSLTGSRGRMNTEAFFGQGTRLTVV.

At least ten counts were recorded for this clonotype. This chain joins TRBV7-9 and TRBJ2-3, with no clear D. CDR1 is SEHNR, CDR2 FQNEAQ, per germline (reference sequence). CDR3 length: 12 amino acids. Trimming removed 1 base at V and 4 bases at J, with 3 bases between. The CDR3 nucleotides read TGTGCCAGCAGCTTAGGTGCAGATACGCAGTATTTT. It encodes CASSLGADTQYF.

This clonotype was detected many times. The chain employs TRBV9 and TRBJ2-2; D is unresolved. Looked up from germline, CDR1 is SGDLS and CDR2 is YYNGEE. The length of the CDR3 is 13 residues. V was shortened by 0 bases and J by 6 bases, with 6 bases between the two germline ends. CDR3 sequence reads: CASSVGSAGELFF. CDR3 in DNA: TGTGCCAGCAGCGTAGGTTCGGCCGGGGAGCTGTTTTTT.

This clonotype appeared a few times. V and J are TRBV18 and TRBJ1-1; D is perhaps TRBD1 (5 bases). V lost 3 bases and J 1 base, leaving 9 bases between the germline ends. The CDR3 is 14 residues long. Germline values: CDR1 KGHSH, CDR2 LQKENI. CDR3 sequence (DNA): TGTGCCAGCTCACCGGACAACCGGAACACTGAAGCTTTCTTT. Translated: CASSPDNRNTEAFF.

This clonotype has ten or more counts. The chain employs TRBV12-3 or TRBV12-4 and TRBJ2-2; tentatively, D is TRBD1 (6 bases). The length of the CDR3 is 15 residues. V gave up 4 bases and J gave up 2 bases, with 11 bases separating them. The CDR3 spells CASSSWTANTGELFF. CDR3 sequence (DNA): TGTGCCAGCAGTTCATGGACAGCTAACACCGGGGAGCTGTTTTTT.

The sample holds many counts of this clonotype. The V and J genes are TRBV2 and TRBJ1-2, with a tentative D call TRBD1 (6 bases). The CDR3 sequence is 16 residues long. V gave up 8 bases and J gave up 4 bases, with 23 bases separating them. CDR1 and CDR2 (germline): SNHLY, FYNNEI. CDR3 region: CASVRAGESLSYGYTF. CDR3 in DNA: TGTGCCAGCGTGCGGGCAGGGGAATCGCTCTCCTATGGCTACACCTTC. Full variable domain (outside the CDR3, taken from reference TRBV2 and TRBJ1-2): EPEVTQTPSHQVTQMGQEVILRCVPISNHLYFYWYRQILGQKVEFLVSFYNNEISEKSEIFDDQFSVERPDGSNFTLKIRSTKLEDSAMYFCASVRAGESLSYGYTFGSGTRLTVV.

Many counts were recorded for this clonotype. This chain joins TRBV6-2 or TRBV6-3 and TRBJ1-5; D is unclear. Germline V gene lookup returns CDR1 MNHEY and CDR2 SVGEGT. The V and J ends lost 6 bases and 6 bases respectively, with 18 bases between them. The CDR3 has 15 amino acids. Here the CDR3 reads CASRTGSSTVQPQHF. In DNA, the CDR3 is TGTGCCAGCAGAACGGGGTCCTCTACGGTTCAGCCCCAGCATTTT.